The 21 T cell receptor beta chains presented below share a single source sample, sequenced in a study of T cell changes during pregnancy in multiple sclerosis. Clones were read by immunoSEQ multiplex PCR, and TCRdb kept only the in-frame ones, dropping some. The sample holds 65,000 to 75,000 clones, more than 75% seen once. The material sequenced was peripheral blood, taken in the third trimester of pregnancy. These receptors originate from a female donor in good health, enrolled as a control in a pregnancy study.

The rearrangement joins TRBV5-6 to TRBJ1-5; D remains ambiguous. The length of the CDR3 is 12 residues. Trimming shortened V by 3 bases and J by 9 bases, and 10 bases separated the two germline ends. Germline-derived CDR1 and CDR2 are SGHDT and YYEEEE. CDR3 in DNA: TGTGCCAGCAGCTCCTCTGGGAGGCCCCAGCATTTT. Its translation is CASSSSGRPQHF.

The rearrangement uses TRBV4-3 and TRBJ1-1; 8 nucleotides agree with TRBD1. The V and J ends lost 3 bases and 0 bases, in that order; junction bases with no gene match: 3. The CDR3 loop spans 15 amino acids. The germline gives CDR1 LGHNA, CDR2 YSLEER. The CDR3 coding sequence is TGCGCCAGCAGCCACACGGACAGGGTGAACACTGAAGCTTTCTTT. Protein: CASSHTDRVNTEAFF.

The chain has TRBV6-5 and TRBJ1-2; TRBD1 matches at 8 bases. Germline assignment: CDR1 MNHEY and CDR2 SVGAGI. V shed 6 bases, J shed 8 bases, and the junction held 11 bases outside the gene matches. CDR3 length equals 14 residues. CDR3 nucleotide sequence: TGTGCCAGCAGCTACACGGACAGGGTCAGCGGCTACACCTTC. It encodes CASSYTDRVSGYTF.

V and J are TRBV19 and TRBJ2-7; D is perhaps TRBD2 (6 bases). Germline V gene lookup returns CDR1 LNHDA and CDR2 SQIVND (reference sequence). The CDR3 totals 13 residues. With 4 bases removed from V and 3 bases from J, the gap between germline ends came to 10 bases. The CDR3 loop is CASSRDFIYEQYF. The CDR3, as DNA: TGTGCCAGTAGTAGGGACTTCATCTACGAGCAGTACTTC.

This rearrangement joins TRBV27 to TRBJ1-1; the match to TRBD1 covers 8 bases. V shed 5 bases, J shed 3 bases, and the junction held 5 bases outside the gene matches. Germline CDR1 and CDR2: MNHEY and SMNVEV (reference sequence). This CDR3 spans 14 amino acids. The CDR3 loop reads CASSPSGGDTEAFF. The CDR3 DNA sequence: TGTGCCAGCAGTCCGTCAGGGGGCGACACTGAAGCTTTCTTT.

The rearrangement links TRBV5-1 to TRBJ2-3; 8 nucleotides align to TRBD2. This CDR3 spans 16 amino acids. V shed 3 bases, J shed 1 base, and the junction held 7 bases outside the gene matches. CDR1 is SGHRS and CDR2 is YFSETQ in the germline V gene. The CDR3 DNA is TGCGCCAGCAGCTCGTCCTTGCGGGGGGGCACAGATACGCAGTATTTT. It translates to CASSSSLRGGTDTQYF.

The rearrangement uses TRBV7-9 and TRBJ2-2; a weak D match, TRBD1 (5 bases). Trimming stripped 5 bases from V and 7 bases from J, with 8 bases between. Germline CDR1 reads SEHNR; CDR2 reads FQNEAQ (reference sequence). The length of the CDR3 is 12 residues. CDR3 DNA sequence: TGTGCCAGCAGCCGCGACAGCGGGGAGCTGTTTTTT. It specifies CASSRDSGELFF.

The chain has TRBV29-1 and TRBJ1-2; TRBD1 aligns across 7 bases. Germline V gives CDR1 SQVTM, CDR2 ANQGSEA. The CDR3 is made up of 16 amino acids. Germline trimming cut 4 bases from V and 4 bases from J; bases unmatched to any gene: 15. The CDR3 loop is CSVGGQKAGWVYGYTF. DNA of the CDR3: TGCAGCGTTGGGGGACAGAAGGCCGGTTGGGTCTATGGCTACACCTTC. Drawing the rest from reference TRBV29-1 and TRBJ1-2, the complete variable domain is SAVISQKPSRDICQRGTSLTIQCQVDSQVTMMFWYRQQPGQSLTLIATANQGSEATYESGFVIDKFPISRPNLTFSTLTVSNMSPEDSSIYLCSVGGQKAGWVYGYTFGSGTRLTVV.

The chain couples TRBV19 to TRBJ1-2, with D unresolved. Trimming pared 0 bases from V and 8 bases from J, leaving 10 bases between. The CDR3 loop spans 13 amino acids. CDR1 is LNHDA and CDR2 is SQIVND in the germline V gene (reference sequence). The CDR3 nucleotides are TGTGCCAGTAGTATAGACCGGTCTAGAGGCTACACCTTC. Its protein is CASSIDRSRGYTF.

The sample holds one count of this clone. The chain employs TRBV18 and TRBJ2-1, with D uncertain. V shed 6 bases and J shed 4 bases, with 16 bases lying between them. CDR1 is KGHSH, CDR2 LQKENI, per germline. The CDR3 is 15 residues long. The DNA for the CDR3 is TGTGCCAGCTCCCCCACAGACGTCCTTTACAATGAGCAGTTCTTC. Amino acid sequence: CASSPTDVLYNEQFF.

J is TRBJ1-1 and V is TRBV27; D not resolved. The V and J ends lost 2 bases and 7 bases respectively, with 8 bases between them. This CDR3 spans 12 amino acids. Germline values: CDR1 MNHEY, CDR2 SMNVEV (reference sequence). The CDR3 is CASSLRRGEAFF. CDR3 bases: TGTGCCAGCAGTTTAAGGCGGGGTGAAGCTTTCTTT.

This chain connects TRBV29-1 to TRBJ2-1; 10 bases are shared with TRBD2. Germline V CDR1 and CDR2: SQVTM, ANQGSEA. V lost 5 bases, J lost 4 bases, and 8 bases stayed unmatched. This CDR3 has 15 residues. The CDR3 loop reads CSVTASGGVYNEQFF. The CDR3 nucleotides read TGCAGCGTTACAGCTAGCGGGGGCGTGTACAATGAGCAGTTCTTC.

About this clone: Other nucleotide sequences in the sample specify the same CDR3. CDR3 in DNA: TGCGCCAGCAGCCTCAACCGGGTCCACGAGCAGTACTTC. Protein: CASSLNRVHEQYF. The J gene is TRBJ2-7, the V gene TRBV4-3; D is uncertain. In germline, CDR1 is LGHNA, CDR2 YSLEER. V was cut by 4 bases and J by 5 bases, with 12 bases left in between. The CDR3 length is 13 residues.

V and J are TRBV9 and TRBJ2-5; weak D call: TRBD1 (5 bases). V dropped 0 bases and J dropped 2 bases, with 5 bases sitting between them. Germline V CDR1 and CDR2: SGDLS, YYNGEE. CDR3 length equals 13 residues. CDR3 DNA sequence: TGTGCCAGCAGCGTAGAGGGGCAAGAGACCCAGTACTTC. It yields the protein CASSVEGQETQYF. Looking up the rest from reference TRBV9 and TRBJ2-5 gives the full variable domain: DSGVTQTPKHLITATGQRVTLRCSPRSGDLSVYWYQQSLDQGLQFLIQYYNGEERAKGNILERFSAQQFPDLHSELNLSSLELGDSALYFCASSVEGQETQYFGPGTRLLVL.

This chain connects TRBV29-1 to TRBJ1-2; a possible D gene is TRBD1 (6 bases). V was shortened by 6 bases and J by 0 bases, with 11 bases between the two germline ends. Germline assignment: CDR1 SQVTM and CDR2 ANQGSEA. The CDR3 length is 13 residues. The CDR3 region is CSVLTGTNYGYTF. CDR3 coding DNA: TGCAGCGTCCTGACAGGTACTAACTATGGCTACACCTTC.

The gene calls are TRBV4-3 and TRBJ2-1, with D perhaps TRBD2 (7 bases). CDR3 length equals 15 residues. Germline V gene lookup returns CDR1 LGHNA and CDR2 YSLEER. Trimming cost V 4 bases and J 9 bases, with 19 bases left between them. The CDR3 sequence: CASSLRLAEGGEQFF. The CDR3 coding sequence is TGCGCCAGCAGCCTTCGGCTAGCGGAGGGGGGTGAGCAGTTCTTC.

The CDR3 nucleotides read TGCGCCAGCAGCCAAGAACCGGTCACAGATACGCAGTATTTT. This encodes CASSQEPVTDTQYF. The genes are TRBV4-3 and TRBJ2-3; D is uncertain. V lost 0 bases and J 2 bases, leaving 6 bases between the germline ends. This CDR3 contains 14 residues. Germline V lookup: CDR1 LGHNA, CDR2 YSLEER.

V and J are TRBV5-4 and TRBJ2-7; 9 nucleotides match TRBD2. Looked up from germline, CDR1 is SGHNT and CDR2 is YYREEE (reference sequence). J lost 0 bases, V lost 7 bases, and 2 bases had no gene match. The CDR3 runs 13 residues. CDR3 protein: CASASGASYEQYF. The CDR3 DNA reads as TGTGCCAGCGCTAGCGGGGCCTCCTACGAGCAGTACTTC. Full variable domain (rest looked up from reference TRBV5-4 and TRBJ2-7): ETGVTQSPTHLIKTRGQQVTLRCSSQSGHNTVSWYQQALGQGPQFIFQYYREEENGRGNFPPRFSGLQFPNYSSELNVNALELDDSALYLCASASGASYEQYFGPGTRLTVT.

V gene TRBV4-1 combines with J gene TRBJ1-6, with TRBD1 matching 9 bases. CDR1 and CDR2 from the germline V gene are MGHRA and YSYEKL. The CDR3 runs 15 residues. The ends lost 0 bases at V and 9 bases at J; junction bases unmatched: 3. The CDR3 region is CASSQDGTGPSPLHF. The CDR3 nucleotides are TGCGCCAGCAGCCAAGATGGGACAGGGCCTTCACCCCTCCACTTT.

The rearrangement links TRBV4-3 to TRBJ1-4; a weak D match, TRBD1 (6 bases). The V and J ends lost 0 bases and 3 bases respectively, with 17 bases between them. Germline V gene sequence: CDR1 LGHNA, CDR2 YSLEER. This CDR3 has 18 residues. The CDR3 DNA sequence: TGCGCCAGCAGCCAAGATAGGGGGTGGTTTGGGTCTAATGAAAAACTGTTTTTT. This gives the protein CASSQDRGWFGSNEKLFF.

This chain uses TRBV28 with TRBJ2-5; TRBD1 matches at 9 bases. Germline V gene data show CDR1 as MDHEN and CDR2 as SYDVKM. The junction had 8 bases not matched to a gene; V was cut back by 4 bases and J by 2 bases. CDR3 length: 16 amino acids. The CDR3 coding sequence is TGTGCCAGCAGTTCCCTATACGACAGGGGGCAAGAGACCCAGTACTTC. Protein: CASSSLYDRGQETQYF. The entire variable domain, with the rest obtained from reference TRBV28 and TRBJ2-5, is as follows: DVKVTQSSRYLVKRTGEKVFLECVQDMDHENMFWYRQDPGLGLRLIYFSYDVKMKEKGDIPEGYSVSREKKERFSLILESASTNQTSMYLCASSSLYDRGQETQYFGPGTRLLVL.